Detailed here is one TCR beta chain. This entry belongs to a study of blood T cell repertoires in COVID-19. CDR3 length: 15 amino acids. Germline-derived CDR1 and CDR2 are MNHEY and SVGAGI. V was trimmed by 5 bases and J by 7 bases, leaving 18 bases between them. Sequenced by immunoSEQ multiplex PCR; TCRdb stores in-frame clones only, minus some. The data contain hundreds of thousands of clones, around 85% of them singletons. The V call is TRBV6-5, the J call TRBJ1-5, with D possibly TRBD1 on 5 matching bases. The sequencing sample was made of peripheral blood. The clonotype comes from an elderly woman with acute or convalescent COVID-19. DNA for the CDR3: TGTGCCAGCAGTCAACCGACCCCAGGGTGGCAGCCCCAGCATTTT. Translated: CASSQPTPGWQPQHF.